This T cell receptor (beta chain) was identified during a study of shared clonotypes between healthy human individuals. About the research overall: Donors consisted of two women and a few men between 18 and 49.

This clone has just one count. The J segment lost 6 bases and the V segment lost 6 bases, leaving 14 bases of the junction unmatched. Per the germline V gene, CDR1 is MNHNS and CDR2 is SASEGT. The CDR3 is 17 residues long. The data were produced by immunoSEQ multiplex PCR, yet TCRdb's version contains in-frame clones alone and is incomplete. The sample lists roughly 1,500,000 clones, approximately 98.5% occurring once. The origin of this receptor is a man aged 30-40 years in good health. This chain uses TRBV6-1 with TRBJ2-7; 13 bases agree with TRBD2. The sequenced sample was naive CD4+ T cells sorted from blood. Documented subset: CD45RA+ positively selected. In DNA form, the CDR3 reads TGTGCCAGCAGAGAACCGGGACTAGCGGGATATGTAGGCGAGCAGTACTTC. Its translation is CASREPGLAGYVGEQYF.